The clone carrying this T cell receptor beta chain has only one observation. Its antigen remains unidentified. The method was immunoSEQ multiplex PCR; TCRdb's version includes in-frame clones alone and lacks a portion of them. The repertoire holds around 53,000 clones, over 70% seen once, with just under 30% in the top ten. Deletions cut 5 bases from V and 0 bases from J, with 13 bases between. Germline CDR1 reads KGHSY; CDR2 reads FQNENV. The CDR3 is 15 residues long. The data derive from a study of lymphopenia after photon versus proton radiotherapy. General observations from the study: Better survival with proton therapy was suggested as possible, not demonstrated. A bigger post-nadir fall in TCR diversity correlated inversely with survival time in deceased patients. After lymphocyte nadir, photon-treated repertoires showed oligoclonal expansion, especially CD8+ Temra. Under photons, naive T cells and diversity fell while effector/memory populations rose.

Source: peripheral blood, taken from a patient treated with photon-based radiotherapy. J is TRBJ1-1 and V is TRBV16; D is perhaps TRBD1 (5 bases). The clonotype was recovered from a man aged 50 to 59 with gastric cancer. The CDR3 is CASSGRGSMNTEAFF. The CDR3 DNA follows: TGTGCCAGCAGCGGTCGGGGCTCCATGAACACTGAAGCTTTCTTT.